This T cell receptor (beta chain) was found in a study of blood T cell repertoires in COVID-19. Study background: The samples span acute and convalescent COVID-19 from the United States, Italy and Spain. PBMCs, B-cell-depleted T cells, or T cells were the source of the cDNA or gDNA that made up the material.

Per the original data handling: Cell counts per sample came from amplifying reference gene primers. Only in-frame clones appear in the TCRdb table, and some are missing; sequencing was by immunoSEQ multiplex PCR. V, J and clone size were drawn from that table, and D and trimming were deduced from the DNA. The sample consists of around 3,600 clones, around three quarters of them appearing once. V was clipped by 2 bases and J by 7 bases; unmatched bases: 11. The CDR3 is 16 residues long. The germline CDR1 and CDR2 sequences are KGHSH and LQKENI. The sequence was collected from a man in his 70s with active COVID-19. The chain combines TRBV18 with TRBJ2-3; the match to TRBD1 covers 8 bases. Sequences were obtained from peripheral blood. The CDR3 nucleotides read TGTGCCAGCTCACCAGGGTCGGACAGGGCTGGCCATACGCAGTATTTT. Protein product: CASSPGSDRAGHTQYF.